This TCR beta chain emerged from a study of blood T cell repertoires in COVID-19. Clones were read by immunoSEQ multiplex PCR, and TCRdb kept only the in-frame ones, dropping some. The data show approximately 91,000 clones, with 75% to 90% seen just once and around a fifth held by the top ten. The sequence came from a human donor in a cohort sampled during active COVID-19. The source material was peripheral blood.

This CDR3 is CASSSAPLFSGSYEQYF. The CDR3 coding sequence is TGTGCCAGCAGTTCCGCCCCATTATTCAGCGGCTCCTACGAGCAGTACTTC. J is TRBJ2-7 and V is TRBV28; D might be TRBD2 (5 bases). Germline V CDR1 and CDR2: MDHEN, SYDVKM. Deletions cut 4 bases from V and 0 bases from J, with 19 bases between. The CDR3 runs 17 residues. Based on the CDR3 plus reference TRBV28 and TRBJ2-7, the full variable domain is DVKVTQSSRYLVKRTGEKVFLECVQDMDHENMFWYRQDPGLGLRLIYFSYDVKMKEKGDIPEGYSVSREKKERFSLILESASTNQTSMYLCASSSAPLFSGSYEQYFGPGTRLTVT.